This TCR beta chain was identified in a study of radiotherapy plus CTLA-4 blockade in lung cancer. The overall study: Objective responses were documented in around 18% of patients, with disease control in 31%. The study, taken as a whole, reports: Radiotherapy with ipilimumab was followed by blood expansion of tumor-derived clones.

Patients in the study, people with chemo-refractory metastatic non-small-cell lung cancer, received focal radiation plus ipilimumab CTLA-4 blockade. Measured with immunoSEQ multiplex PCR; TCRdb has only the in-frame clones, and not every one. The sample comprises about 83,000 clones, 60% to 85% of which are singletons, and 3.5% to 4.5% rests with the top ten. This clone was found a few times. What it binds is not known. The CDR3 contains 16 residues. Germline lookup yields CDR1 LGHNA and CDR2 YSLEER. With 3 bases clipped from V and 4 bases from J, the junction kept 8 bases outside the gene matches. The rearrangement uses TRBV4-3 and TRBJ2-3; 9 positions match TRBD1. The input for sequencing was peripheral blood, taken from a patient treated with radiotherapy plus ipilimumab. The origin of this receptor is a human donor with non-small cell lung cancer who had a partial response to radiotherapy plus ipilimumab. Some clones in this sample may be carry-over from other donors' samples. CDR3 sequence reads: CASSQAGQGAPDTQYF. The CDR3 DNA sequence: TGCGCCAGCAGCCAGGCGGGACAGGGTGCCCCAGATACGCAGTATTTT.